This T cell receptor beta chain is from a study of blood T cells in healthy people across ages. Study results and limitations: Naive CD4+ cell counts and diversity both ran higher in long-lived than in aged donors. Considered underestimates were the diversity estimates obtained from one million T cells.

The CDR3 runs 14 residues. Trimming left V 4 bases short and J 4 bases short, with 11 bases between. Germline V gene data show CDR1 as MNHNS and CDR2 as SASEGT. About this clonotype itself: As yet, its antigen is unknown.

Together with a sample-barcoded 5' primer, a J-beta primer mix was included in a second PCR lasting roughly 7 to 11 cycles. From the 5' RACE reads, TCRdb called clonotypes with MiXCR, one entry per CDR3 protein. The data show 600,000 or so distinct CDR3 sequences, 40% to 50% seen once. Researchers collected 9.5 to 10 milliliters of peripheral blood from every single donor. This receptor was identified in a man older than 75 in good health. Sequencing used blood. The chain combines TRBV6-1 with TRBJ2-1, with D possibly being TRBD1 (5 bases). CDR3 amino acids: CASSAQGLYNEQFF. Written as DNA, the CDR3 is TGTGCCAGCAGTGCCCAGGGCTTATACAATGAGCAGTTCTTC.